This is a list of T cell receptor beta chains from one sample in a study of cytomegalovirus exposure and HLA in healthy donors. This table comes from immunoSEQ multiplex PCR, and its TCRdb copy is limited to in-frame clones, with some not included. The sample has 200,000 or so clones, around 85% seen once. Sample: PBMCs. These receptors were taken from a girl aged 2 to 10 in good health and CMV-seronegative. Each CDR3 is given with its conserved first and last residue. The order of the fields is J gene, clone size, V gene, D gene, CDR3 DNA, CDR3 protein. A D gene is named only where the DNA matches it firmly. Size is stated for part of the rows, as once, few or many counts, or as a class when the clone is expanded.

TRBJ1-1 | NA | TRBV25-1 | NA | TGTGCCAGCAGTGATTGGACAACTCAGGGGAACACTGAAGCTTTCTTT | CASSDWTTQGNTEAFF
TRBJ2-1 | NA | TRBV5-6 | NA | TGTGCCAGCAGCCCTACCCTCCTCAATGAGCAGTTCTTC | CASSPTLLNEQFF
TRBJ1-2 | NA | TRBV28 | NA | TGTGCCAGCAGATATACAGGTTACGGTGGCTACACCTTC | CASRYTGYGGYTF
TRBJ2-5 | NA | TRBV7-3 | NA | TGTGCCAGCAGCTTGAACGGGGAAGGGACCCAGTACTTC | CASSLNGEGTQYF
TRBJ1-1 | NA | TRBV9 | NA | TGTGCCAGCAGCGTAGGATTAGGGGGGGACGGGAGACCTGAAGCTTTCTTT | CASSVGLGGDGRPEAFF
TRBJ2-1 | NA | TRBV5-4 | TRBD2 | TGTGCCAGCAGCTTAAGGATAGCGGGAGATCACGTTCCAGTGTCTCAGTTCTTC | CASSLRIAGDHVPVSQFF
TRBJ2-7 | NA | TRBV6-1 | TRBD1 | TGTGCCAGCAGTGAACGTGGGCAGGGGGCCTACGAGCAGTACTTC | CASSERGQGAYEQYF
TRBJ1-6 | NA | TRBV9 | NA | TGTGCCAGCAGCGCGTCCCCAGGGCGATCACCCCTCCACTTT | CASSASPGRSPLHF
TRBJ2-5 | NA | TRBV5-1 | NA | TGCGCCAGCAGCGCGGGACAGTCGGAGACCCAGTACTTC | CASSAGQSETQYF
TRBJ1-4 | NA | TRBV6-1 | TRBD1 | TGTGCCAGCAGTAAGGGACAGGGTTATGAAAAACTGTTTTTT | CASSKGQGYEKLFF
TRBJ1-2 | NA | TRBV7-9 | TRBD1 | TGTGCCAGCACCGTCACAGGGGAAAACTATGGCTACACCTTC | CASTVTGENYGYTF
TRBJ2-3 | NA | TRBV27 | TRBD2 | TGTGCCACCCAACCAGCGGGAGCTAGCACAGATACGCAGTATTTT | CATQPAGASTDTQYF
TRBJ2-5 | NA | TRBV7-2 | NA | TGTGCCAGCAGCACCTACAGGGCAGAGACCCAGTACTTC | CASSTYRAETQYF
TRBJ2-5 | NA | TRBV5-6 | TRBD1 | TGTGCCAGCAGTCGGGACAGGGGAGAGACCCAGTACTTC | CASSRDRGETQYF
TRBJ1-2 | NA | TRBV6-5 | NA | TGTGCCAGCAGTTATACTGACAGATCCCCCTATGGCTACACCTTC | CASSYTDRSPYGYTF
TRBJ2-7 | few | TRBV7-9 | NA | TGTTCCAGCAGGCTAGGGGGTTCCTCTCACGAGCAGTACTTC | CSSRLGGSSHEQYF
TRBJ1-2 | NA | TRBV11-2 | TRBD1 | TGTGCCAGCAGCGCTTACAGGGGGCCGATAGGAGGCTACACCTTC | CASSAYRGPIGGYTF
TRBJ2-7 | NA | TRBV10-3 | TRBD1 | TGTGCCATCAGTGAGCCGATCGACAGGGGGAAATACGAGCAGTACTTC | CAISEPIDRGKYEQYF
TRBJ1-1 | NA | TRBV12-5 | TRBD1 | TGTGCTAGTGGTAAACCGGGACAGGGGTCTACTGAAGCTTTCTTT | CASGKPGQGSTEAFF
TRBJ2-1 | NA | TRBV10-1 | TRBD2 | TGCGCCAGCACCCGCAGCGGGAGTATGGCTGAGCAGTTCTTC | CASTRSGSMAEQFF
TRBJ1-4 | NA | TRBV4-1 | NA | TGCGCCAGCAGCCGCCCCCGCCAGCGCCGTAATGAAAAACTGTTTTTT | CASSRPRQRRNEKLFF
TRBJ1-6 | once | TRBV4-1 | NA | TGCGCCAGCAGCCAAGGACAGGAGAATTCACCCCTCCACTTT | CASSQGQENSPLHF
TRBJ2-3 | NA | TRBV7-9 | TRBD1 | TGTGCCAGCAGCTTAGCGACAGGGGTGGCAGATACGCAGTATTTT | CASSLATGVADTQYF
TRBJ2-7 | NA | TRBV7-7 | NA | TGTGCCAGCAGCTTAGTACAGGGCCAGGTGCAGTACTTC | CASSLVQGQVQYF
TRBJ2-3 | few | TRBV27 | TRBD2 | TGTGCCAGCAGTTTATCGCGCGGGGGGGCTGGAGATACGCAGTATTTT | CASSLSRGGAGDTQYF
TRBJ1-1 | NA | TRBV5-6 | NA | TGTGCCAGCAGCTTGCGCAACAGGGCAAACACTGAAGCTTTCTTT | CASSLRNRANTEAFF
TRBJ1-6 | NA | TRBV5-4 | TRBD1 | TGTGCCAGCAGCTTTAATACCGGGACAGGGGATTCACCCCTCCACTTT | CASSFNTGTGDSPLHF
TRBJ2-7 | NA | TRBV11-2 | NA | TGTGCCAGCAGCTTAGATCTAATCTACGAGCAGTACTTC | CASSLDLIYEQYF
TRBJ2-1 | NA | TRBV11-3 | NA | TGTGCCAGCAGCTTAGGGGGCCTGCGCAATGAGCAGTTCTTC | CASSLGGLRNEQFF
TRBJ1-5 | NA | TRBV10-3 | NA | TGTGCCATCAGTGATTCTATCGGCAATCAGCCCCAGCATTTT | CAISDSIGNQPQHF
TRBJ1-4 | NA | TRBV29-1 | NA | TGCAGCGTTATCGGATCGGGTGAAAAACTGTTTTTT | CSVIGSGEKLFF
TRBJ1-1 | NA | TRBV7-9 | TRBD1 | TGTGCCAGCAGCCCTCCGAGGGACAGGCCGAACACTGAAGCTTTCTTT | CASSPPRDRPNTEAFF
TRBJ2-2 | few | TRBV19 | TRBD2 | TGTGCCAGTAGTCACCAGACTAGCTTTCACAGGGAGCTGTTTTTT | CASSHQTSFHRELFF
TRBJ1-5 | NA | TRBV19 | NA | TGTGCCAGTACAGGGGCAGCGTATCAGCCCCAGCATTTT | CASTGAAYQPQHF
TRBJ2-5 | NA | TRBV9 | TRBD2 | TGTGCCAGCAGCCTCAGAGCGGGGAGGGGAGAGACCCAGTACTTC | CASSLRAGRGETQYF
TRBJ2-7 | once | TRBV25-1 | NA | TGTGCCAGCAGTTCGGGAGACCGCTCCTACGAGCAGTACTTC | CASSSGDRSYEQYF
TRBJ2-2 | NA | TRBV29-1 | NA | TGCAGCGTGGGGCCAGGGGACACCGGGGAGCTGTTTTTT | CSVGPGDTGELFF
TRBJ1-6 | NA | TRBV9 | NA | TGTGCCAGCAGCCCTCGCTCGGGGTTCAGGATAGGTTCACCCCTCCACTTT | CASSPRSGFRIGSPLHF
TRBJ2-2 | once | TRBV30 | NA | TGTGCCTGGATCACCAGATTGAACACCGGGGAGCTGTTTTTT | CAWITRLNTGELFF
TRBJ1-2 | few | TRBV6-1 | NA | TGTGCCAGCAGTGAACAGGGTACCGGCTACACCTTC | CASSEQGTGYTF
TRBJ1-1 | NA | TRBV7-9 | TRBD1 | TGTGCCAGCAGGACGACAGGGGGCTTAGGAGCTTTCTTT | CASRTTGGLGAFF
TRBJ1-1 | NA | TRBV18 | NA | TGTGCCAGCTCACCACGGCGCAGGGAGGGTGTCCCTGAAGCTTTCTTT | CASSPRRREGVPEAFF
TRBJ2-5 | NA | TRBV7-9 | NA | TGTGCCAGCAGCTCCACGCGGGACTCAGAGACCCAGTACTTC | CASSSTRDSETQYF
TRBJ2-7 | NA | TRBV27 | NA | TGTGCCAGCAGTTTCTCAGGGTACTCCTACGAGCAGTACTTC | CASSFSGYSYEQYF
TRBJ1-2 | NA | TRBV19 | TRBD1 | TGTGCCAGTAAAACGGCAGGGGGCGGTGGCTACACCTTC | CASKTAGGGGYTF
TRBJ2-7 | NA | TRBV2 | TRBD2 | TGTGCCAGCAGTGCTAGCGGGGGGGGCTACGAGCAGTACTTC | CASSASGGGYEQYF
TRBJ2-7 | NA | TRBV5-1 | TRBD1 | TGCGCCAGCAGCACGACGGGACAGAACTACGAGCAGTACTTC | CASSTTGQNYEQYF
TRBJ2-4 | NA | TRBV29-1 | NA | TGCAGCGTGTTTAGGGGGGGAGAAGACATTCAGTGCTTC | CSVFRGGEDIQCF
TRBJ2-3 | NA | TRBV7-6 | TRBD1 | TGTGCCAGCAGCTTGACAGGGTCCCCCACAGATACGCAGTATTTT | CASSLTGSPTDTQYF
TRBJ1-1 | NA | TRBV7-9 | NA | TGTGCCAGCAGCTTACTGGCTTCTGAAGCTTTCTTT | CASSLLASEAFF
TRBJ2-1 | NA | TRBV5-4 | NA | TGTGCCAGCATTGACACAGGGCGAAGAAATGAGCAGTTCTTC | CASIDTGRRNEQFF